This entry is about one T cell receptor beta chain. Its cognate antigen is unknown. Sequencing was performed with immunoSEQ multiplex PCR; in TCRdb, only in-frame clones are kept and a portion is missing. The sample has about 180,000 clones; roughly nine tenths are singletons. The CDR3 is 14 amino acids. The V gene lost 1 base and the J gene lost 7 bases, with 11 bases spanning the gap. In germline, CDR1 is LGHNA, CDR2 YSLEER. The data stem from a study of T cell responses to AZD1222 COVID-19 vaccine. General study results and limits: With two AZD1222 doses given, Spike-specific TCR breadth and depth both rose. Close to half of all spike-specific TCRs reportedly target regions of the variants that are unmutated. Spike was spanned by vaccine-associated CD4 TCRs, with dominance at 160-218 and 743-854. Females outnumbered males among donors, who were mostly white British; clonal diversity was possibly underestimated.

Sequencing used peripheral blood, obtained on day 0 of AZD1222 vaccination. The TCR originated in an adult in good health. The rearrangement joins TRBV4-3 to TRBJ2-1, with unresolved D. The CDR3 reads CASSQGASENEQFF. The DNA of the CDR3 is TGCGCCAGCAGCCAAGGTGCCTCGGAAAATGAGCAGTTCTTC.